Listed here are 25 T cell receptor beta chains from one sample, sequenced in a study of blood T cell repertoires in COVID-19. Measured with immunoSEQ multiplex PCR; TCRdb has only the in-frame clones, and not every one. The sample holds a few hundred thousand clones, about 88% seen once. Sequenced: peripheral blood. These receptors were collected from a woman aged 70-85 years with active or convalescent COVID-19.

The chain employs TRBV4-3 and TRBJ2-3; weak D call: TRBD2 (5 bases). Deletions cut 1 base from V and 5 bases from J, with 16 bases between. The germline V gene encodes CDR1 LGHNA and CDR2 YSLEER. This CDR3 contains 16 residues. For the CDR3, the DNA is TGCGCCAGCAGCCAAGGGGCGCTCCCTGAGGGAGATACGCAGTATTTT. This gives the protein CASSQGALPEGDTQYF.

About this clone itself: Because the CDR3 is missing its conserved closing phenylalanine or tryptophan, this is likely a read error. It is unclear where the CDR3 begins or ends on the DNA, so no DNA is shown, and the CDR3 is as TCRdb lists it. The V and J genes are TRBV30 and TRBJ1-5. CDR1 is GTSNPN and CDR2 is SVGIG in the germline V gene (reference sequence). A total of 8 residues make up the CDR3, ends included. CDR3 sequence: CAWSPPPY.

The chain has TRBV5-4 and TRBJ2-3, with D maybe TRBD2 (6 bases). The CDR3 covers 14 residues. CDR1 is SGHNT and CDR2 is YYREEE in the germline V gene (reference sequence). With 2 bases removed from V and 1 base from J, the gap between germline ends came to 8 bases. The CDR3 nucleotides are TGTGCCAGCAGCTTCTGGGGGGGCACAGATACGCAGTATTTT. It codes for CASSFWGGTDTQYF.

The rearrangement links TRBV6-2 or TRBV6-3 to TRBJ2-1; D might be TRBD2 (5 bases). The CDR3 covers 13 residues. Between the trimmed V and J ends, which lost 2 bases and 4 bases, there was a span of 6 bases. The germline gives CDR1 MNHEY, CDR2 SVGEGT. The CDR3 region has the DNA TGTGCCAGCAGTTACGACTATTACAATGAGCAGTTCTTC. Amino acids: CASSYDYYNEQFF.

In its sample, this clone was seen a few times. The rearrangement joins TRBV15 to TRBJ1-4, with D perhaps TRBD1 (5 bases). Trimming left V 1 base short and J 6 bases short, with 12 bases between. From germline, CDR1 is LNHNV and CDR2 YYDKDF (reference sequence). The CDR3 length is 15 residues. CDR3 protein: CATSRGGRADEKLFF. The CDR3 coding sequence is TGTGCCACCAGCAGAGGGGGCAGGGCCGATGAAAAACTGTTTTTT.

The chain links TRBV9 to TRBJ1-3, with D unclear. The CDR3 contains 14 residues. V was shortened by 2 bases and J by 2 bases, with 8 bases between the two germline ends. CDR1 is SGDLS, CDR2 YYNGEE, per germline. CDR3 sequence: CASSVYQAGNTIYF. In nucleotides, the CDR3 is TGTGCCAGCAGCGTCTACCAGGCTGGAAACACCATATATTTT.

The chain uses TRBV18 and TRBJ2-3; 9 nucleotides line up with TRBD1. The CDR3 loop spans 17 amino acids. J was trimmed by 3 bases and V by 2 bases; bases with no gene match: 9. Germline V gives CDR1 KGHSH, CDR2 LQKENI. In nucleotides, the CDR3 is TGTGCCAGCTCACCATTGCTGGACAGGGGTAGAACAGATACGCAGTATTTT. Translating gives CASSPLLDRGRTDTQYF.

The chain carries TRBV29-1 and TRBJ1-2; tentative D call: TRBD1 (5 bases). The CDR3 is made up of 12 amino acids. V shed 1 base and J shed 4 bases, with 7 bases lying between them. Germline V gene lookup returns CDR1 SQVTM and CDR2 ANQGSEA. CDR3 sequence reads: CSVEGQPYGYTF. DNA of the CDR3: TGCAGCGTTGAAGGACAGCCCTATGGCTACACCTTC.

CDR3 residues: CASSQALRSSGNTIYF. The CDR3 DNA sequence: TGCGCCAGCAGCCAAGCCCTCCGGTCCTCTGGAAACACCATATATTTT. The chain employs TRBV4-1 and TRBJ1-3; D remains ambiguous. With 1 base removed from V and 0 bases from J, the gap between germline ends came to 10 bases. The germline CDR1 and CDR2 sequences are MGHRA and YSYEKL. The CDR3 is 16 amino acids.

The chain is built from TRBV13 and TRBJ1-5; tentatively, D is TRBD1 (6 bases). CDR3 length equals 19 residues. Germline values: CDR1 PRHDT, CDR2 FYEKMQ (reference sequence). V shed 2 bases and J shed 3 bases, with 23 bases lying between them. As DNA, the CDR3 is TGTGCCAGCAGCTTAACAGGCACATTCCGGACAGACATCAATCAGCCCCAGCATTTT. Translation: CASSLTGTFRTDINQPQHF.

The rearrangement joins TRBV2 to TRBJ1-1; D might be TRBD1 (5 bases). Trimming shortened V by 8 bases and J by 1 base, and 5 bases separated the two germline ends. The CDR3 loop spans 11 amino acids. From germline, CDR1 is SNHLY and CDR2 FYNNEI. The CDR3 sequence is CASQGNTEAFF. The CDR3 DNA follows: TGTGCCAGCCAGGGGAACACTGAAGCTTTCTTT.

DNA for the CDR3: TGTGCCAGCAGCCTTCACAGGGTCTACGAGCAGTACTTC. Its translation is CASSLHRVYEQYF. This chain uses TRBV11-2 with TRBJ2-7; D may be TRBD1 (6 bases). The CDR3 is made up of 13 amino acids. Germline V lookup: CDR1 SGHAT, CDR2 FQNNGV. V shed 5 bases and J shed 3 bases, with 11 bases lying between them.

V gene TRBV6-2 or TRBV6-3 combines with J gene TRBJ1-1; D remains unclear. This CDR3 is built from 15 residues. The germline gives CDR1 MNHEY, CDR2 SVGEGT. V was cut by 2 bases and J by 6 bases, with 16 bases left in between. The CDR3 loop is CASSYGYKSPSEAFF. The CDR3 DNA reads TGTGCCAGCAGTTACGGTTACAAGTCCCCATCTGAAGCTTTCTTT.

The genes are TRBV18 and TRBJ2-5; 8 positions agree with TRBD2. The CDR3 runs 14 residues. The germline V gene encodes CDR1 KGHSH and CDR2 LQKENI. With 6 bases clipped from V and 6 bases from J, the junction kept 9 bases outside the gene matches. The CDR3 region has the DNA TGTGCCAGCTCCCCCGGGGGGGCCAAACAGACCCAGTACTTC. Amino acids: CASSPGGAKQTQYF.

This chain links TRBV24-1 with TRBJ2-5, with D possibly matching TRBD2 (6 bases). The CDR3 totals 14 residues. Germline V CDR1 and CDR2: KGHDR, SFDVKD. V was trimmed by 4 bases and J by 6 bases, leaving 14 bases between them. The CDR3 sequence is CATSDRDSRKTQYF. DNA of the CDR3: TGTGCCACCAGTGACCGGGACTCGAGGAAGACCCAGTACTTC.

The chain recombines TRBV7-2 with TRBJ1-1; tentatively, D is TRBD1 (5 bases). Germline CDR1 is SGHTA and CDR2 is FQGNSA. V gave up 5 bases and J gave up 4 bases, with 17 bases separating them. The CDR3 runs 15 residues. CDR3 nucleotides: TGTGCCAGCAGCCAGCCTTTGGGGCTAGGCACTGAAGCTTTCTTT. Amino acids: CASSQPLGLGTEAFF.

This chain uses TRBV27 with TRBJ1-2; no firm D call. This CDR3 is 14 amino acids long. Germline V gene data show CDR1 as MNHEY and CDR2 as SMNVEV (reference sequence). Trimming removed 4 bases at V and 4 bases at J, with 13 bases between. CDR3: CASSYLSDPYGYTF. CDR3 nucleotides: TGTGCCAGCAGTTATTTGAGTGATCCCTATGGCTACACCTTC.

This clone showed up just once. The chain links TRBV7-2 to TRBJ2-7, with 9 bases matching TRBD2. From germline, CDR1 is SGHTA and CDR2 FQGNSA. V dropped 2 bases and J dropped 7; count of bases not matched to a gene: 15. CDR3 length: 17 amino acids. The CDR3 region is CASSLPRSGGGAMEQYF. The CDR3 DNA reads TGTGCCAGCAGCTTACCGCGATCGGGCGGGGGGGCGATGGAGCAGTACTTC.

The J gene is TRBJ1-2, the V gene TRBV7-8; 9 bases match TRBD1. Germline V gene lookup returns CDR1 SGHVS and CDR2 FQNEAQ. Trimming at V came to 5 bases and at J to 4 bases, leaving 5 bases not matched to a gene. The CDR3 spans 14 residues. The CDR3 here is CASSLGQGGYGYTF. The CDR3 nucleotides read TGTGCCAGCAGCCTGGGACAGGGTGGCTATGGCTACACCTTC.

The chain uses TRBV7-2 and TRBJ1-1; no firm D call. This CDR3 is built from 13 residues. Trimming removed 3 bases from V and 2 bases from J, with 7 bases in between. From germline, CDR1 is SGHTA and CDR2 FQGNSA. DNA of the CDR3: TGTGCCAGCAGCTTGCACCTAAACACTGAAGCTTTCTTT. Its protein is CASSLHLNTEAFF.

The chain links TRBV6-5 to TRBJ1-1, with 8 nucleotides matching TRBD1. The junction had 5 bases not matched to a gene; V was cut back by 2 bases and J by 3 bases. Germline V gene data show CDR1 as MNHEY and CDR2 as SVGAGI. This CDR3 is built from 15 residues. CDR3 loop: CASSYRIQGDTEAFF. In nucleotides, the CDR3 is TGTGCCAGCAGTTACCGGATACAGGGGGACACTGAAGCTTTCTTT.

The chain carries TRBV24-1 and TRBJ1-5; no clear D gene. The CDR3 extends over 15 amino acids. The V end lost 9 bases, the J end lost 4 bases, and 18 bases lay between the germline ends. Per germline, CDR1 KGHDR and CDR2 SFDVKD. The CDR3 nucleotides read TGTGCCACCGTTTATGACTCCCCTACAAATCAGCCCCAGCATTTT. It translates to CATVYDSPTNQPQHF.

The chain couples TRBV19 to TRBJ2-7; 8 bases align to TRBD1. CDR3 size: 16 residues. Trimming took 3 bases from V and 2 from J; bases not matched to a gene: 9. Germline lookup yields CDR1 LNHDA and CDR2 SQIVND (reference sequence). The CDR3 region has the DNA TGTGCCAGTAGTATGCTCTCGACAGGGGCTACCTACGAGCAGTACTTC. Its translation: CASSMLSTGATYEQYF. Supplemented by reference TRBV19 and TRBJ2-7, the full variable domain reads DGGITQSPKYLFRKEGQNVTLSCEQNLNHDAMYWYRQDPGQGLRLIYYSQIVNDFQKGDIAEGYSVSREKKESFPLTVTSAQKNPTAFYLCASSMLSTGATYEQYFGPGTRLTVT.

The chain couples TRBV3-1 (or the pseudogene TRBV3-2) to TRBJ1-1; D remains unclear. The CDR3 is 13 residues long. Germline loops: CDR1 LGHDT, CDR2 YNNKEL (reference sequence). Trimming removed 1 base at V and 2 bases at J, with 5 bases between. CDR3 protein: CASSQGDNTEAFF. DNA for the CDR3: TGTGCCAGCAGCCAAGGCGATAACACTGAAGCTTTCTTT.

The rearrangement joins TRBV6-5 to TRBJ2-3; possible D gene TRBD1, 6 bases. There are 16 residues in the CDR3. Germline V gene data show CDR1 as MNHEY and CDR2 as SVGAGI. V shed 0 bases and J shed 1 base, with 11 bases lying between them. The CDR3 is CASSYSGAGGTDTQYF. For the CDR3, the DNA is TGTGCCAGCAGTTACTCGGGGGCCGGAGGCACAGATACGCAGTATTTT.